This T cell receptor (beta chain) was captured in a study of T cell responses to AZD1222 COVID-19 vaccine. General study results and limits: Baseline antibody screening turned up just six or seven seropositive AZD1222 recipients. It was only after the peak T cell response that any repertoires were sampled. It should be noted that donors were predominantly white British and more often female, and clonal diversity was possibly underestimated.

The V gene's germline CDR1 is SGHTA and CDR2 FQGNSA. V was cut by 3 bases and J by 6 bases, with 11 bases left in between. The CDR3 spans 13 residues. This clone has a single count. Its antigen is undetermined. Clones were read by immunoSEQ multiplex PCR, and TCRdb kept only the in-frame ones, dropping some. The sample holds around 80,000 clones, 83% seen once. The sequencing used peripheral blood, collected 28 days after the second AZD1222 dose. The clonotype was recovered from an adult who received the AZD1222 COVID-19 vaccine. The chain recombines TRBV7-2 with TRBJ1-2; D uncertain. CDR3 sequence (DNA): TGTGCCAGCAGCTTTCACATGTTGGATGGCTACACCTTC. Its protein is CASSFHMLDGYTF.